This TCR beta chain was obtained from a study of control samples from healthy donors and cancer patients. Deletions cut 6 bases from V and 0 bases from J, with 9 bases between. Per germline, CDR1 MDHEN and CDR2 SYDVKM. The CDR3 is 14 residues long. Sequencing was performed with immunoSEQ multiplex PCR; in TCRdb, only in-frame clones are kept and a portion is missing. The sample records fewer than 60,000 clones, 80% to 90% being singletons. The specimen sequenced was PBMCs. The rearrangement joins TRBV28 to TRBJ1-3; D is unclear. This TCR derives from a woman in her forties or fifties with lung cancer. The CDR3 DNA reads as TGTGCCAGCAGCGTGGCCTACTCTGGAAACACCATATATTTT. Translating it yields CASSVAYSGNTIYF.